The T cell receptor beta chain under discussion was sequenced for a study of long-term antiretroviral therapy in people with HIV. A v3.0 immunoSEQ assay was performed at survey level. Repertoires were generated with immunoSEQ multiplex PCR, while TCRdb's copy carries only in-frame clones and drops some. The table has roughly 50,000 clones, around 84% seen once. The input for sequencing was unsorted PBMCs, taken 0.8 years after starting antiretroviral therapy. The origin of this receptor is a woman aged 18 to 35 with HIV.

The CDR3 loop reads CASSVDTVGYEQYF. As DNA, the CDR3 is TGTGCCAGCAGCGTGGACACGGTCGGGTACGAGCAGTACTTC. This rearrangement joins TRBV9 to TRBJ2-7; maybe TRBD1 (5 bases). The V end lost 2 bases, the J end lost 4 bases, and 13 bases lay between the germline ends. Germline CDR1 SGDLS, CDR2 YYNGEE. The CDR3 covers 14 residues.